A single sample gave rise to the 19 T cell receptor beta chains below, sequenced in a study of T cells after yellow fever vaccination. Each CDR3 protein gets one entry after TCRdb re-called the 5' RACE reads with MiXCR. The data hold roughly 190,000 distinct CDR3 sequences, with 9.5% to 12% observed a single time. The sample was CD8+ T cells sorted from PBMCs, taken 15 days after the yellow fever booster vaccination. Receptor source: a young man who received the YFV17D yellow fever vaccine.

This clonotype was picked up a small number of times. This chain connects TRBV7-3 to TRBJ2-3; D uncertain. Trimming left V 3 bases short and J 1 base short, with 11 bases between. CDR3 length equals 15 residues. The germline V gene has CDR1 SGHTA and CDR2 FQGTGA. CDR3 sequence (DNA): TGTGCCAGCAGCTTTGGTAGCAGACGCACAGATACGCAGTATTTT. It is translated as CASSFGSRRTDTQYF.

This clonotype was seen more than once but under ten times. V is TRBV6-6 and J is TRBJ2-7; 9 nucleotides agree with TRBD1. Trimming at V came to 2 bases and at J to 2 bases, leaving 4 bases not matched to a gene. Germline V gene lookup returns CDR1 MNHNY and CDR2 SVGAGI (reference sequence). The CDR3 is made up of 15 amino acids. CDR3 coding DNA: TGTGCCAGCAGTTACCCGGACAGGGGACCCTACGAGCAGTACTTC. Translated: CASSYPDRGPYEQYF.

This clonotype was seen more than once but under ten times. This chain joins TRBV7-9 and TRBJ2-2, with D hard to call. The CDR3 loop spans 12 amino acids. Per germline, CDR1 SEHNR and CDR2 FQNEAQ (reference sequence). Trimming cost V 10 bases and J 4 bases, with 10 bases left between them. Here the CDR3 reads CAKTASTGELFF. CDR3 DNA sequence: TGTGCCAAAACAGCTTCCACCGGGGAGCTGTTTTTT.

Only a few counts were recorded for this clonotype. The chain has TRBV6-1 and TRBJ2-5; 9 bases are a match to TRBD2. The CDR3 covers 15 residues. V shed 7 bases and J 5 bases; nucleotides not matched to a gene: 11. CDR1 MNHNS and CDR2 SASEGT come from the germline V gene. In DNA, the CDR3 is TGTGCCAGCATTCCGGGACTAGCTTTTGAGGAGACCCAGTACTTC. It yields the protein CASIPGLAFEETQYF.

This clonotype was observed a handful of times. V is TRBV7-9 and J is TRBJ2-3; D possibly matches TRBD1 or TRBD2 (6 bases each). Between the trimmed V and J ends, which lost 9 bases and 0 bases, there was a span of 22 bases. The germline V gene encodes CDR1 SEHNR and CDR2 FQNEAQ (reference sequence). The length of the CDR3 is 17 residues. The CDR3 nucleotides are TGTGCCAGTACGGATATTAGGGGGGACACTAGCACAGATACGCAGTATTTT. It yields the protein CASTDIRGDTSTDTQYF.

This clonotype was detected only a few times. This sequence joins TRBV27 and TRBJ2-7; D not certain. The CDR3 totals 14 residues. Trimming left V 6 bases short and J 0 bases short, with 12 bases between. Germline V CDR1 and CDR2: MNHEY, SMNVEV (reference sequence). CDR3 bases: TGTGCCAGCAGAACAGCCCTTAGCTCCTACGAGCAGTACGTC. Amino acids: CASRTALSSYEQYV.

This clonotype was seen more than once but under ten times. The chain joins TRBV2 to TRBJ2-3; TRBD2 agrees at 13 bases. V shed 4 bases, J shed 0 bases, and the junction held 13 bases outside the gene matches. This CDR3 has 20 amino acids. CDR1 and CDR2 (germline): SNHLY, FYNNEI. The CDR3 protein is CASSAPSTSGGSASTDTQYF. The DNA of the CDR3 is TGTGCCAGCAGTGCACCCTCGACTAGCGGGGGGAGTGCTAGCACAGATACGCAGTATTTT.

This clonotype was recorded many times. This chain joins TRBV7-6 and TRBJ2-7; weak D call: TRBD1 (6 bases). The CDR3 is 15 residues long. V shed 8 bases and J shed 1 base, with 18 bases lying between them. Germline CDR1 and CDR2: SGHVS and FNYEAQ. The CDR3 sequence: CASGPEADSSYEQYF. Written as DNA, the CDR3 is TGTGCCAGCGGCCCTGAGGCGGACAGTTCCTACGAGCAGTACTTC.

This clonotype was recorded at least ten times. CDR3 in amino acids: CASAKRGNQETQYF. CDR3 coding DNA: TGTGCCAGCGCTAAGAGGGGCAACCAAGAGACCCAGTACTTC. The V and J genes are TRBV12-3 or TRBV12-4 and TRBJ2-5; the D gene could be TRBD1 or TRBD2 (5 bases each). This CDR3 is built from 14 residues. V was pared by 8 bases and J by 0 bases, with 13 bases between.

This clonotype has a handful of counts. V usage is TRBV20-1 and J usage is TRBJ2-1; D may be TRBD2 (5 bases). The CDR3 contains 14 residues. Trimming pared 3 bases from V and 0 bases from J, leaving 9 bases between. Germline V gene lookup returns CDR1 DFQATT and CDR2 SNEGSKA (reference sequence). CDR3 coding DNA: TGCAGTGCTAGTAGCGCGCTCTCCTACAATGAGCAGTTCTTC. Translation: CSASSALSYNEQFF.

V usage is TRBV4-1 and J usage is TRBJ2-1, with D uncertain. The CDR3 consists of 16 residues. Germline V gene lookup returns CDR1 MGHRA and CDR2 YSYEKL. V lost 0 bases, J lost 4 bases, and 13 bases lay in between. CDR3 residues: CASSQDLPEQYNEQFF. CDR3 nucleotide sequence: TGCGCCAGCAGCCAAGATCTTCCGGAACAATACAATGAGCAGTTCTTC.

The genes are TRBV7-8 and TRBJ2-5; no firm D call. Per the germline V gene, CDR1 is SGHVS and CDR2 is FQNEAQ. The CDR3 runs 13 residues. Trimming shortened V by 3 bases and J by 2 bases, and 7 bases separated the two germline ends. CDR3 bases: TGTGCCAGCAGCTTTTTTTTTCAAGAGACCCAGTACTTC. It translates to CASSFFFQETQYF.

This clonotype was seen at least ten times. V usage is TRBV3-1 and J usage is TRBJ2-7, with 7 positions matching TRBD2. This CDR3 has 15 residues. The germline CDR1 and CDR2 sequences are LGHDT and YNNKEL (reference sequence). V shed 0 bases, J shed 4 bases, and the junction held 6 bases outside the gene matches. CDR3 protein: CASSQDHTGGYEQYF. CDR3 DNA: TGTGCCAGCAGCCAAGATCATACGGGGGGATACGAGCAGTACTTC.

This clonotype was counted between two and nine times. The chain couples TRBV6-4 to TRBJ2-1; D gene uncertain. The CDR3 runs to 15 residues. The germline CDR1 and CDR2 sequences are MRHNA and SNTAGT. The V end lost 2 bases, the J end lost 2 bases, and 10 bases lay between the germline ends. The CDR3 loop is CASSDGTSAYNEQFF. DNA of the CDR3: TGTGCCAGCAGTGACGGAACATCGGCCTACAATGAGCAGTTCTTC.

This chain joins TRBV18 and TRBJ1-1; D is perhaps TRBD1 (5 bases). There are 18 residues in the CDR3. Per germline, CDR1 KGHSH and CDR2 LQKENI. Trimming took 6 bases from V and 3 from J, leaving 26 bases between them. As DNA, the CDR3 is TGTGCCAGCTCGACAGATAGGGATGGACCTCTTCTGGACACTGAAGCTTTCTTT. Its protein product is CASSTDRDGPLLDTEAFF.

Many counts were recorded for this clonotype. The V and J genes are TRBV6-2 or TRBV6-3 and TRBJ1-1; 9 bases line up with TRBD1. Germline V CDR1 and CDR2: MNHEY, SVGEGT. V lost 5 bases to trimming and J lost 7 bases; unmatched junction nucleotides: 20. This CDR3 region has 18 residues. CDR3 nucleotides: TGTGCCAGCAGTCGCCCATTAAACAGGGGGCGCGAGGGGAATGAAGCTTTCTTT. It codes for CASSRPLNRGREGNEAFF.

This clonotype was seen repeatedly, ten times or more. The CDR3 protein is CASSQDLGVTHSGANVLTF. CDR3 sequence (DNA): TGCGCCAGCAGCCAAGATTTAGGGGTTACCCATTCTGGGGCCAACGTCCTGACTTTC. The V and J genes are TRBV4-3 and TRBJ2-6, with D tentatively TRBD1 (5 bases). There are 19 residues in the CDR3. Trimming cost V 0 bases and J 1 base, with 16 bases left between them. Germline CDR1 and CDR2: LGHNA and YSLEER.

This clonotype was detected a few times. This chain connects TRBV24-1 to TRBJ2-2; no definite D call. The CDR3 loop spans 15 amino acids. V lost 0 bases, J lost 7 bases, and 11 bases lay in between. The germline V gene encodes CDR1 KGHDR and CDR2 SFDVKD. Written as DNA, the CDR3 is TGTGCCACCAGTGATTTGCCCATCGGCGGCGGGGAGCTGTTTTTT. Protein: CATSDLPIGGGELFF.

This clonotype was detected only a few times. The chain uses TRBV19 and TRBJ1-1; no definite D call. Germline CDR1 reads LNHDA; CDR2 reads SQIVND (reference sequence). The V end was cut by 4 bases, the J end by 5 bases, with 11 bases between. This CDR3 comprises 13 residues. This chain's CDR3 is CASSTGVLTEAFF. CDR3 in DNA: TGTGCCAGTAGTACCGGGGTTCTAACTGAAGCTTTCTTT.